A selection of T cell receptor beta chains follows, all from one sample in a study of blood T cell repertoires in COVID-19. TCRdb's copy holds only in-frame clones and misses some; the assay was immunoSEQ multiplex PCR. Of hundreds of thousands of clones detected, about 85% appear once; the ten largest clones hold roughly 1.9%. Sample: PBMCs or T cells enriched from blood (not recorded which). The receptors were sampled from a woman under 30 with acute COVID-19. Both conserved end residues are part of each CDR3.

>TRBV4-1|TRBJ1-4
CASSQDSGQGGEKLFF
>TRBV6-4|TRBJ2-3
CASKDSASTDTQYF
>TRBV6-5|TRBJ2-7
CASRPGTGGSYEQYF
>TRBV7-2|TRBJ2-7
CASSLVSTGTGTYEQYF
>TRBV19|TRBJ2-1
CASSVERTFDEQFF
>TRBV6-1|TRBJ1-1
CASSEASGTGPWTEAFF
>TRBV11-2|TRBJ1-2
CASSFTPGEANYGYTF
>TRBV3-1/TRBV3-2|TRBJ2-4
CASSRSGTGGLIAKNIQYF
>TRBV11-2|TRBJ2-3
CASSLVSGVRGTDTQYF
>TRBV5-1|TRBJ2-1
CASSFTPLAGGGNEQFF
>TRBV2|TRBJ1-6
CASSEGTLILHF
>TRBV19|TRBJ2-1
CASSIRGFQIGNEQFF
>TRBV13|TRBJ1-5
CASSLADRHGPQHF
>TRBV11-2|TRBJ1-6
CASSLGRRGNSPLHF
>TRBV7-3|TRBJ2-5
CASSLDGGGSAGTQYF
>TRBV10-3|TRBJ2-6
CAISESGQSSGANVLTF
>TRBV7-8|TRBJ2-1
CASSRDRDNSYNEQFF
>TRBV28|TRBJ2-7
CASSSHDRSQYEQYF
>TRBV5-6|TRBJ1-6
CASSLRTTNSPLHF
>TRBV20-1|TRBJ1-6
CSASPGGHYNSPLHF
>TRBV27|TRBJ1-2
CATSLNRLGYGYTF
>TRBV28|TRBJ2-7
CASSPEDRVSEQYF
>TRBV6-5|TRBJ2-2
CASIPGTVNTGELFF
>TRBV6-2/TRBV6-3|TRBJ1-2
CASSYSNSFNYGYTF
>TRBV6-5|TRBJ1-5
CASSYSQGANQPQHF
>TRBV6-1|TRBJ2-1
CASSEDLWGLVGYNEQFF
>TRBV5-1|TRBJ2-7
CASSETGIPYEQYF
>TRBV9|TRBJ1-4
CASSLSGATNEKLFF
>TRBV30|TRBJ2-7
CAPRIAGGMVF
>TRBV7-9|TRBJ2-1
CASSLVSGDGKNEQFF
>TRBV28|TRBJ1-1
CASSLTYTEAFF
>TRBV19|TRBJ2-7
CASSRLAGALYEQYF
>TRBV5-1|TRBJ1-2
CASSHLGQSYGYTF
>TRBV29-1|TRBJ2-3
CSVYSRGGTDTQYF
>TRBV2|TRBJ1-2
CASILPGTANYGYTF
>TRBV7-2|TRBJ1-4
CASSLYQREKLFF
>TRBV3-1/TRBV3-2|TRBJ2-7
CASSHKNRLSGLYEQYF
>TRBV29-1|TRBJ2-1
CSVQRGGQNEQFF
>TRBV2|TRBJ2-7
CASSERLAYSYEQYF
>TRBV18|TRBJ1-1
CASSPSGFSDTEAFF
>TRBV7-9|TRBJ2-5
CASSLDSIETQYF
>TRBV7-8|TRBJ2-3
CASSLRGQGSFTDTQYF
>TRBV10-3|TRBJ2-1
CAISELGDEQFF
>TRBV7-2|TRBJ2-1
CASSLRGGLAGVSYNEQFF
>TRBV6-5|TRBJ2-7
CASRLTRDSSYEQYF
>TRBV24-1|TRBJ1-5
CATSDFVGSPQHF
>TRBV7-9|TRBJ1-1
CASSFSVFGTGAFF